This entry describes one T cell receptor beta chain. The data belong to a study of CD8 T cells in Susac syndrome. V lost 5 bases to trimming and J lost 0 bases, with 4 bases between them. The CDR3 loop spans 12 amino acids. CDR1 is KGHDR and CDR2 is SFDVKD in the germline V gene. With random hexamers, reverse transcription was performed on about 0.5 to 1 ug of RNA. TCRdb recomputed calls from the immunoSEQ multiplex PCR reads with MiXCR, one row per CDR3 protein. The sample holds tens of thousands of distinct CDR3 sequences, around 93% seen once. Material for sequencing was CD4+ T cells from PBMCs. The chain joins TRBV24-1 to TRBJ2-7; D not resolved. The receptor was derived from a human donor with Susac syndrome. The CDR3 bases are TGTGCCACCAGTGGAAACTCCTACGAGCAGTACTTC. Its translation is CATSGNSYEQYF.